This T cell receptor beta chain was identified during a study of Ad26.COV2.S vaccination and SARS-CoV-2 variants. Between the trimmed V and J ends, which lost 5 bases and 3 bases, there was a span of 15 bases. In germline, CDR1 is SGHKS, CDR2 YYEKEE (reference sequence). The CDR3 runs to 14 residues. The treatment was: some 20 received Ad26.COV2.S at low or high dose, single or two shots; about 5 received placebo; per-sample allocation not given. Following the first vaccine or placebo injection, samples were taken on day 63. The table came from immunoSEQ multiplex PCR; TCRdb's copy has only in-frame clones and leaves some out. The table shows hundreds of thousands of clones, with 80% to 90% occurring only once.

The source material was peripheral blood, sampled in a trial of Ad26.COV2.S vaccine versus placebo. This chain connects TRBV5-5 to TRBJ2-7; D unresolved. This receptor was obtained from a person aged 18-60 years who received the Ad26.COV2.S COVID-19 vaccine or a placebo. CDR3 in DNA: TGTGCCAGCAGTCCACAGTGGAATAGCTACGAGCAGTACTTC. It codes for CASSPQWNSYEQYF.